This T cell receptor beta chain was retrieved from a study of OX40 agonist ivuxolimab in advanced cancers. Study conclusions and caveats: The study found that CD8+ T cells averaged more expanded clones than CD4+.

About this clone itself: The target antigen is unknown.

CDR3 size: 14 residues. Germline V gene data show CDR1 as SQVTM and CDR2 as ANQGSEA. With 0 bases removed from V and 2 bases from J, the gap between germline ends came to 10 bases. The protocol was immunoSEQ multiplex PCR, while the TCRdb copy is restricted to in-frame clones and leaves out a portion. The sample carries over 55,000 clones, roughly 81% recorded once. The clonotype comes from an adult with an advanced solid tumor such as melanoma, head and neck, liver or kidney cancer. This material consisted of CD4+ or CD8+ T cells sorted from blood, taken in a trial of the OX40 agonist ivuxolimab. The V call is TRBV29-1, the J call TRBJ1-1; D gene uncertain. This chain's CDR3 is CSVEDWTQNTEAFF. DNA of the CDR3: TGCAGCGTTGAAGATTGGACCCAAAACACTGAAGCTTTCTTT. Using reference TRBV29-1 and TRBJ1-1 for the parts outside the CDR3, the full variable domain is SAVISQKPSRDICQRGTSLTIQCQVDSQVTMMFWYRQQPGQSLTLIATANQGSEATYESGFVIDKFPISRPNLTFSTLTVSNMSPEDSSIYLCSVEDWTQNTEAFFGQGTRLTVV.